The clone carrying this TCR beta chain was recorded a few times. The antigen remains undetermined. Healthy people donating bone marrow made up the donors. This record comes from a study of cytomegalovirus exposure and HLA in healthy donors. Researchers ran the PCR with 60 Vbeta and 13 Jbeta primers. The table came from immunoSEQ multiplex PCR; TCRdb's copy has only in-frame clones and leaves some out. The repertoire holds some 91,000 clones, approximately 76% seen once, with 7% to 9% in the top ten. Study conclusions and caveats: Reportedly, TCR beta sequences accurately predicted HLA-A and HLA-B alleles in most subjects. There were over 150 TCR beta chains listed as cytomegalovirus-associated.

The CDR3 is made up of 14 amino acids. The germline gives CDR1 SGHTA, CDR2 FQGNSA. Trimming cost V 1 base and J 9 bases, with 13 bases left between them. The V and J genes are TRBV7-2 and TRBJ2-1; tentatively, D is TRBD2 (5 bases). This TCR was recovered from a man aged 35 to 55 in good health and CMV-seropositive. The sample comprised PBMCs. For the CDR3, the DNA is TGTGCCAGCAGCTTAGAGTTCCTAGCAGGTGAGCAGTTCTTC. It encodes CASSLEFLAGEQFF. The full variable domain, in which reference TRBV7-2 and TRBJ2-1 provide the parts outside the CDR3, is GAGVSQSPSNKVTEKGKDVELRCDPISGHTALYWYRQSLGQGLEFLIYFQGNSAPDKSGLPSDRFSAERTGGSVSTLTIQRTQQEDSAVYLCASSLEFLAGEQFFGPGTRLTVL.